These 27 T cell receptor beta chains came from one sample sequenced in a study of B cell selection in AIRE deficiency. Method: immunoSEQ multiplex PCR; TCRdb's copy keeps in-frame clones and lacks some. The sample consists of around 26,000 clones, 92% of them appearing once. Regulatory T cells were sorted as CD4+CD25hiCD127low/negative. Sequencing was done on a sample of CD4+CD25+ Tregs sorted from PBMCs. These receptors originate from a human donor in good health.

This chain links TRBV5-1 with TRBJ2-2; D is undetermined. The germline CDR1 and CDR2 sequences are SGHRS and YFSETQ. Trimming took 4 bases from V and 2 from J, leaving 12 bases between them. The length of the CDR3 is 15 residues. CDR3 loop: CASSKEIHNTGELFF. CDR3 sequence (DNA): TGCGCCAGCAGCAAAGAGATACATAACACCGGGGAGCTGTTTTTT.

V gene TRBV18 combines with J gene TRBJ2-1, with D uncertain. Per the germline V gene, CDR1 is KGHSH and CDR2 is LQKENI. This CDR3 contains 16 residues. With 3 bases removed from V and 9 bases from J, the gap between germline ends came to 21 bases. The CDR3 sequence: CASSPSGITYPTEQFF. CDR3 coding DNA: TGTGCCAGCTCACCCTCGGGTATAACTTACCCTACTGAGCAGTTCTTC.

This chain links TRBV7-9 with TRBJ2-2; no definite D call. This CDR3 has 12 residues. Germline CDR1 SEHNR, CDR2 FQNEAQ (reference sequence). Trimming removed 1 base at V and 6 bases at J, with 3 bases between. The CDR3 DNA reads TGTGCCAGCAGCTTAGGGTCCGGGGAGCTGTTTTTT. Its protein is CASSLGSGELFF.

The chain couples TRBV7-9 to TRBJ2-7; D might be TRBD1 (5 bases). This CDR3 is 15 amino acids long. In germline, CDR1 is SEHNR, CDR2 FQNEAQ (reference sequence). Trimming took off 4 bases at V and 3 bases at J, with 16 bases between the two ends. DNA of the CDR3: TGTGCCAGCAGCTCCCTCGACAGTCGTGACTACGAGCAGTACTTC. This translates into CASSSLDSRDYEQYF.

This clone has only one observation. V gene TRBV19 combines with J gene TRBJ2-1; no firm D call. The CDR3 runs to 17 residues. Germline V gene lookup returns CDR1 LNHDA and CDR2 SQIVND (reference sequence). V lost 3 bases to trimming and J lost 5 bases, with 20 bases between them. This CDR3 reads CASSINSLAYTNNEQFF. The CDR3 nucleotides read TGTGCCAGTAGTATTAATAGCCTGGCCTACACCAACAATGAGCAGTTCTTC.

This chain joins TRBV29-1 and TRBJ1-2, with TRBD1 as a possible D gene (5 bases). V was trimmed by 3 bases and J by 2 bases, leaving 7 bases between them. Per the germline V gene, CDR1 is SQVTM and CDR2 is ANQGSEA. This CDR3 spans 12 amino acids. CDR3 bases: TGCAGCGTTGATCGACAGAACTATGGCTACACCTTC. It encodes CSVDRQNYGYTF.

V and J are TRBV7-6 and TRBJ2-5, with D perhaps matching TRBD1 (6 bases). CDR3 length: 18 amino acids. CDR1 is SGHVS and CDR2 is FNYEAQ in the germline V gene. Trimming removed 5 bases from V and 9 bases from J, with 31 bases in between. The CDR3 DNA reads TGTGCCAGCAGCCCGCCCTTAGCCGACAGGTTTCGACGAGGGGCCCAGTACTTC. Encoded protein: CASSPPLADRFRRGAQYF.

The chain couples TRBV3-1 (or the pseudogene TRBV3-2) to TRBJ2-5, with no clear D. Trimming left V 8 bases short and J 5 bases short, with 3 bases between. Germline values: CDR1 LGHDT, CDR2 YNNKEL (reference sequence). The CDR3 extends over 9 amino acids. CDR3 in amino acids: CASGETQYF. The DNA for the CDR3 is TGTGCCAGCGGGGAGACCCAGTACTTC.

This chain connects TRBV7-2 to TRBJ2-7, with D perhaps being TRBD1 or TRBD2 (6 bases each). V was cut by 3 bases and J by 2 bases, with 14 bases left in between. The CDR3 consists of 15 residues. CDR1 is SGHTA and CDR2 is FQGNSA in the germline V gene. The CDR3 protein is CASSFPTGRTYEQYF. Here the CDR3 DNA reads TGTGCCAGCAGCTTTCCAACAGGGAGGACCTACGAGCAGTACTTC. The full variable domain, its missing parts supplied by reference TRBV7-2 and TRBJ2-7, is GAGVSQSPSNKVTEKGKDVELRCDPISGHTALYWYRQSLGQGLEFLIYFQGNSAPDKSGLPSDRFSAERTGGSVSTLTIQRTQQEDSAVYLCASSFPTGRTYEQYFGPGTRLTVT.

V usage is TRBV18 and J usage is TRBJ2-2; 7 nucleotides agree with TRBD2. Trimming cost V 2 bases and J 6 bases; bases outside gene matches: 9. Germline CDR1 is KGHSH and CDR2 is LQKENI. The CDR3 totals 16 residues. The chain's CDR3 is CASSPYRGVTSGELFF. As DNA, the CDR3 is TGTGCCAGCTCACCATACCGGGGGGTTACGTCCGGGGAGCTGTTTTTT.

The chain joins TRBV5-1 to TRBJ2-6; D possibly corresponds to TRBD2 (5 bases). The CDR3 consists of 16 residues. Trimming took off 0 bases at V and 1 base at J, with 8 bases between the two ends. Germline loops: CDR1 SGHRS, CDR2 YFSETQ. CDR3 sequence: CASSLASGSGANVLTF. CDR3 sequence (DNA): TGCGCCAGCAGCTTGGCATCGGGGTCTGGGGCCAACGTCCTGACTTTC. Based on the CDR3 plus reference TRBV5-1 and TRBJ2-6, the full variable domain is KAGVTQTPRYLIKTRGQQVTLSCSPISGHRSVSWYQQTPGQGLQFLFEYFSETQRNKGNFPGRFSGRQFSNSRSEMNVSTLELGDSALYLCASSLASGSGANVLTFGAGSRLTVL.

Only one count was recorded for this clone. The V call is TRBV2, the J call TRBJ2-1; 7 nucleotides match TRBD2. This CDR3 is 15 amino acids long. The V segment lost 10 bases and the J segment 0 bases; nucleotides outside the gene matches: 9. Per the germline V gene, CDR1 is SNHLY and CDR2 is FYNNEI. The CDR3: CATRLGGGSYNEQFF. The CDR3 nucleotides are TGTGCCACCCGCTTGGGCGGGGGCTCCTACAATGAGCAGTTCTTC.

V gene TRBV5-1 combines with J gene TRBJ2-7, with D tentatively TRBD1 (5 bases). The CDR3 loop spans 14 amino acids. In germline, CDR1 is SGHRS, CDR2 YFSETQ. The V and J ends lost 5 bases and 0 bases respectively, with 12 bases between them. The CDR3 DNA is TGCGCCAGCAGACTTTCAGGGCACTCCTACGAGCAGTACTTC. It specifies CASRLSGHSYEQYF.

This clone appeared a single time. The chain recombines TRBV7-6 with TRBJ1-5; 7 nucleotides align to TRBD1. CDR1 and CDR2 from the germline V gene are SGHVS and FNYEAQ. This CDR3 region has 16 residues. Unmatched junction bases numbered 6, after V lost 1 base and J lost 3 bases. The CDR3 is CASSLGPGQTNQPQHF. CDR3 bases: TGTGCCAGCAGCTTAGGGCCGGGACAGACCAATCAGCCCCAGCATTTT.

The V and J genes are TRBV7-8 and TRBJ1-5; no clear D gene. The CDR3 length is 14 residues. Germline V CDR1 and CDR2: SGHVS, FQNEAQ. Trimming stripped 7 bases from V and 1 base from J, with 11 bases between. Written as DNA, the CDR3 is TGTGCCAGCACCCAGGAAGCGAGCAATCAGCCCCAGCATTTT. Its protein is CASTQEASNQPQHF.

The chain is built from TRBV5-6 and TRBJ2-1; 8 bases are a match to TRBD1. Trimming took 0 bases from V and 3 from J; bases not matched to a gene: 2. The CDR3 extends over 15 amino acids. Germline V gene lookup returns CDR1 SGHDT and CDR2 YYEEEE. This CDR3 is CASSLVDRDYNEQFF. The CDR3 coding sequence is TGTGCCAGCAGCTTGGTGGACAGGGACTACAATGAGCAGTTCTTC.

This chain joins TRBV10-3 and TRBJ2-6; 7 bases are shared with TRBD1. V lost 4 bases and J lost 2; bases outside the gene matches: 11. The CDR3 has 18 residues. In germline, CDR1 is ENHRY, CDR2 SYGVKD. The CDR3 region has the DNA TGTGCCATCAGTGGACCGGGACAGCCTCTTGCTGGGGCCAACGTCCTGACTTTC. It translates to CAISGPGQPLAGANVLTF.

The chain joins TRBV6-6 to TRBJ1-1, with no clear D. Deletions cut 3 bases from V and 7 bases from J, with 6 bases between. This CDR3 region has 11 residues. The germline V gene has CDR1 MNHNY and CDR2 SVGAGI (reference sequence). The CDR3: CASSYLGEAFF. The CDR3 bases are TGTGCCAGCAGTTATCTTGGTGAAGCTTTCTTT.

This chain uses TRBV13 with TRBJ1-3, with D hard to call. The germline gives CDR1 PRHDT, CDR2 FYEKMQ (reference sequence). This CDR3 comprises 17 residues. The V end lost 2 bases, the J end lost 0 bases, and 14 bases lay between the germline ends. The CDR3 region has the DNA TGTGCCAGCAGCTTAAGGGAACCGACCGTCTCTGGAAACACCATATATTTT. As protein: CASSLREPTVSGNTIYF.

V is TRBV7-4 and J is TRBJ2-7, with 7 bases identical to TRBD1. After removal of 4 bases from V and 4 bases from J, the junction contained 4 bases not matched to a gene. The CDR3 consists of 13 residues. Germline CDR1 SGHVT, CDR2 SQSDAQ. The CDR3 sequence: CASSSGQLYEQYF. The CDR3 nucleotides are TGTGCCAGCAGCTCGGGACAGCTTTACGAGCAGTACTTC.

This chain connects TRBV4-2 to TRBJ1-2, with unresolved D. The CDR3 totals 16 residues. CDR1 and CDR2 (germline): LGHNA, YNFKEQ. The ends were cut back, 1 base at V and 0 bases at J, with 12 bases in the middle. The CDR3 loop is CASSQASGNANYGYTF. The CDR3 region has the DNA TGTGCCAGCAGCCAAGCTAGCGGAAACGCTAACTATGGCTACACCTTC.

This chain joins TRBV2 and TRBJ1-5; D is possibly TRBD1 (5 bases). The germline V gene encodes CDR1 SNHLY and CDR2 FYNNEI. CDR3 length: 13 amino acids. V gave up 6 bases and J gave up 5 bases, with 11 bases separating them. CDR3 sequence reads: CASSRDWDQPQHF. CDR3 nucleotide sequence: TGTGCCAGCAGCCGGGACTGGGATCAGCCCCAGCATTTT.

This sequence joins TRBV19 and TRBJ1-4, with TRBD1 matching 10 bases. The CDR3 runs to 16 residues. Germline V gene sequence: CDR1 LNHDA, CDR2 SQIVND (reference sequence). V was pared by 6 bases and J by 5 bases, with 9 bases of the junction left unmatched. The DNA for the CDR3 is TGTGCCAGTAGGTCGACAGGGGGCGCGGGGAATGAAAAACTGTTTTTT. The encoded protein is CASRSTGGAGNEKLFF.

The V and J genes are TRBV19 and TRBJ1-5; D unclear. Germline CDR1 reads LNHDA; CDR2 reads SQIVND (reference sequence). The V end was cut by 0 bases, the J end by 0 bases, with 6 bases between. The CDR3 spans 15 residues. CDR3 residues: CASSIEGGSNQPQHF. In nucleotides, the CDR3 is TGTGCCAGTAGTATAGAGGGCGGTAGCAATCAGCCCCAGCATTTT.

The chain couples TRBV5-1 to TRBJ2-7; D remains ambiguous. This CDR3 is 15 amino acids long. Trimming pared 0 bases from V and 6 bases from J, leaving 16 bases between. Germline assignment: CDR1 SGHRS and CDR2 YFSETQ. The DNA for the CDR3 is TGCGCCAGCAGCTTGGCCCGGCCCATCTTGGGCGAGCAGTACTTC. Its translation: CASSLARPILGEQYF.

The chain is built from TRBV6-6 and TRBJ1-3; tentatively, D is TRBD1 (5 bases). Germline CDR1 and CDR2: MNHNY and SVGAGI (reference sequence). The V and J ends lost 2 bases and 0 bases respectively, with 8 bases between them. The CDR3 is made up of 15 amino acids. The CDR3 bases are TGTGCCAGCAGTTACCCAGGGACCTCTGGAAACACCATATATTTT. It codes for CASSYPGTSGNTIYF.

The chain links TRBV18 to TRBJ2-7; TRBD2 matches 10 bases. The CDR3 runs 17 residues. The V gene's germline CDR1 is KGHSH and CDR2 LQKENI. V shed 2 bases and J 3 bases; nucleotides not matched to a gene: 10. The CDR3 nucleotides are TGTGCCAGCTCACCATCCTTTACCAGCGGGGGGGACTACGAGCAGTACTTC. This encodes CASSPSFTSGGDYEQYF.